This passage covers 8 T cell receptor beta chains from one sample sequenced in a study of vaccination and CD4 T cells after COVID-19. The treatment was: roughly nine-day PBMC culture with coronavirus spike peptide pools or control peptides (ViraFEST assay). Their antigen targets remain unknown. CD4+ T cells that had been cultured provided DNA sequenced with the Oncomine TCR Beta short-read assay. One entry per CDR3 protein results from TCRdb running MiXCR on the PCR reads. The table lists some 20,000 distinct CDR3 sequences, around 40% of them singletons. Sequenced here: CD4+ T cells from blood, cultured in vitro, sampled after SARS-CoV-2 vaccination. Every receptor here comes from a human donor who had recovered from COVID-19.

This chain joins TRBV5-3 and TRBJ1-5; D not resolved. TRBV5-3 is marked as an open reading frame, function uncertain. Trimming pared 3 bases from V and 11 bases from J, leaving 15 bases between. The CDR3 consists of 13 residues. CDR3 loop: CARSWGGQSAQHF. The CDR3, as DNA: TGTGCCAGAAGCTGGGGTGGGCAATCAGCCCAGCATTTT.

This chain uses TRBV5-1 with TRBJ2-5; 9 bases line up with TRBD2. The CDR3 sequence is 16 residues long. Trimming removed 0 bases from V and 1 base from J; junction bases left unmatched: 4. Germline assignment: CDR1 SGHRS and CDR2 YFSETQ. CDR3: CASSLGGSGGQETQYF. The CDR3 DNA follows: TGCGCCAGCAGCTTGGGTGGTAGCGGGGGCCAAGAGACCCAGTACTTC.

For the CDR3, the DNA is TGTGCCAGCAGCCCCAGGCTGGACGGTTATGGCTACACCTTC. As protein: CASSPRLDGYGYTF. V and J are TRBV14 and TRBJ1-2; no clear D. Trimming pared 4 bases from V and 5 bases from J, leaving 14 bases between. Germline V lookup: CDR1 SGHDN, CDR2 FVKESK. CDR3 length: 14 amino acids.

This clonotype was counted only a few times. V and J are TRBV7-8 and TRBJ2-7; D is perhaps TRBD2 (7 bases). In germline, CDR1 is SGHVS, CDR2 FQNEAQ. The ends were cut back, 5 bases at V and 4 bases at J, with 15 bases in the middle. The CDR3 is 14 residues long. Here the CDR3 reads CASSPRGGTYEQYF. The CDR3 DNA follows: TGTGCCAGCAGCCCTAGGGGGGGCACTTACGAGCAGTACTTC.

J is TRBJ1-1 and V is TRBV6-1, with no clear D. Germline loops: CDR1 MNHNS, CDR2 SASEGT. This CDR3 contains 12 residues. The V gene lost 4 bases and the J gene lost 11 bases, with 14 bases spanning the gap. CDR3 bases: TGTGCCAGCAGTGCCCCCGGGATCGTGGCTTTCTTT. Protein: CASSAPGIVAFF.

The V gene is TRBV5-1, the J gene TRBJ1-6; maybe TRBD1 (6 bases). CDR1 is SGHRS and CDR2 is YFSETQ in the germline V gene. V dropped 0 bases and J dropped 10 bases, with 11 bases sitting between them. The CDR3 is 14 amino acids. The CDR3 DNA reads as TGCGCCAGCAGCTTGGACAGGGTGGGCTCACCCCTCCACTTT. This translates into CASSLDRVGSPLHF.

The CDR3 DNA reads as TGTGCCAGCAGCGGGGGACAATGGGAGACCCAGTACTTC. It codes for CASSGGQWETQYF. The chain couples TRBV11-3 to TRBJ2-5; tentative D call: TRBD1 (6 bases). Germline assignment: CDR1 SGHNT and CDR2 YENEEA. The CDR3 length is 13 residues. Trimming cost V 5 bases and J 5 bases, with 12 bases left between them.

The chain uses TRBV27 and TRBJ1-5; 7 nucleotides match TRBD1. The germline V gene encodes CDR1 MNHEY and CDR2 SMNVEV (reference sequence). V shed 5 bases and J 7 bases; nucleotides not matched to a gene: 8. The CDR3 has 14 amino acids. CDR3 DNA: TGTGCCAGCAGTGCGGACAGGTTCCCCCAGCCCCAGCATTTT. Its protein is CASSADRFPQPQHF.